This T cell receptor beta chain was observed in a study of human T cells and chemical hapten exposure. Study-wide background: Per-sample TCR yields varied mainly from small pooled library volume differences.

This sample's time point: patch test 1, 2 weeks after DPC sensitization. Specified treatment: therapeutic diphenylcyclopropenone sensitization with weekly scalp DPC. Trimming removed 5 bases at V and 6 bases at J, with 18 bases between. Germline CDR1 is SGHTA and CDR2 is FQGNSA. CDR3 size: 15 residues. TCRdb passed the RACE reads through MiXCR, listing each CDR3 protein once. The sample carries fewer than 95,000 distinct CDR3 sequences, roughly a tenth recorded once. This clonotype was detected a few times. The rearrangement joins TRBV7-2 to TRBJ2-3; possible D gene TRBD2, 6 bases. The TCR comes from a man aged 35-49 years with alopecia areata. Some clones in this sample may be carry-over from other donors' samples. Here the sequenced sample was whole blood, taken in connection with sensitization to the hapten diphenylcyclopropenone (DPC). The CDR3 loop is CASSPKGSGGDTQYF. CDR3 in DNA: TGTGCCAGCAGCCCAAAGGGTTCCGGAGGGGATACGCAGTATTTT.